The T cell receptor beta chain under discussion was sequenced for a study of identical twins. Study-wide results and limits: The more abundant beta clonotypes in cord blood had fewer insertions, and memory repertoires did not show this. Excess sharing by twins proved weaker in beta out-of-frame sequences.

This clonotype has ten or more counts. The target antigen is unknown. V was pared by 2 bases and J by 2 bases, with 10 bases between. This CDR3 has 14 amino acids. TCRdb redid the calling of the 5' RACE reads with MiXCR, one entry per CDR3 protein. The sample consists of some 270,000 distinct CDR3 sequences, about 8.3% of them appearing once. These sequences were also reported in another study, on yellow fever vaccine responses in identical twins.

The sample was CD8+ T cells sorted from blood. This sequence was found in a young woman in good health. V usage is TRBV12-3 or TRBV12-4 and J usage is TRBJ2-7; D gene uncertain. The CDR3 reads CASSLSAGAYEQYF. The CDR3, as DNA: TGTGCCAGCAGTTTAAGTGCAGGCGCCTACGAGCAGTACTTC.